One and the same sample provided the 9 T cell receptor beta chains below, sequenced in a study of beta chain features in type 1 diabetes. Sequenced material consisted of expressed TCRB transcripts (all of the isolated RNA was reverse transcribed). Using immunoSEQ multiplex PCR, the repertoire was profiled, and TCRdb retains in-frame clones only, with some absent. The table records 350,000 to 450,000 clones, approximately 15% of them present only once. Sequencing was done on a sample of naive CD4+ T cells from blood. These receptor sequences come from a man younger than 40 in good health.

This clone has more than one count but fewer than ten. The gene calls are TRBV4-3 and TRBJ2-3; D may correspond to TRBD1 or TRBD2 (6 bases each). Germline-derived CDR1 and CDR2 are LGHNA and YSLEER. The CDR3 covers 14 residues. V lost 2 bases to trimming and J lost 8 bases, with 14 bases between them. The CDR3 bases are TGCGCCAGCAGCCAAAGGAGGGGGAGTGCTACGCAGTATTTT. It is translated as CASSQRRGSATQYF.

The V and J genes are TRBV7-2 and TRBJ2-7; the D gene is possibly TRBD1 (5 bases). Trimming cost V 3 bases and J 9 bases, with 9 bases left between them. Germline-derived CDR1 and CDR2 are SGHTA and FQGNSA. The CDR3 length is 11 residues. CDR3 sequence: CASSFGATQYF. The CDR3 bases are TGTGCCAGCAGCTTTGGGGCCACGCAGTACTTC.

Concerning this clone: Other DNA variants within this sample encode the same CDR3. The chain employs TRBV11-2 and TRBJ2-3; D gene ambiguous. The CDR3 runs 12 residues. Germline CDR1 and CDR2: SGHAT and FQNNGV. V lost 6 bases, J lost 2 bases, and 6 bases lay in between. The CDR3 sequence is CASSQNTDTQYF. CDR3 sequence (DNA): TGTGCCAGCAGTCAGAACACAGATACGCAGTATTTT.

There are a few counts of this clone. The chain recombines TRBV13 with TRBJ2-3, with D uncertain. The V end was cut by 5 bases, the J end by 0 bases, with 18 bases between. The length of the CDR3 is 17 residues. The germline V gene encodes CDR1 PRHDT and CDR2 FYEKMQ (reference sequence). The CDR3 sequence: CASSREVQITSTDTQYF. CDR3 nucleotides: TGTGCCAGCAGCCGTGAGGTCCAAATTACTAGCACAGATACGCAGTATTTT. Combining the CDR3 with reference TRBV13 and TRBJ2-3 gives the whole variable domain AAGVIQSPRHLIKEKRETATLKCYPIPRHDTVYWYQQGPGQDPQFLISFYEKMQSDKGSIPDRFSAQQFSDYHSELNMSSLELGDSALYFCASSREVQITSTDTQYFGPGTRLTVL.

The V call is TRBV11-2, the J call TRBJ2-4; 8 positions match TRBD1. The CDR3 spans 14 residues. Trimming cost V 5 bases and J 7 bases; bases outside gene matches: 7. Germline CDR1 and CDR2: SGHAT and FQNNGV. The CDR3 DNA follows: TGTGCCAGCAGCCCAGGGGGCAGGAGCAACATTCAGTACTTC. It is translated as CASSPGGRSNIQYF.

This clone has only a few counts. The V call is TRBV5-4, the J call TRBJ1-1; TRBD1 matches 7 bases. V lost 4 bases to trimming and J lost 1 base; unmatched junction nucleotides: 7. The CDR3 is 15 residues long. Germline CDR1 SGHNT, CDR2 YYREEE (reference sequence). CDR3 nucleotides: TGTGCCAGCAGCGCTGACAGGGCGGGGAACACTGAAGCTTTCTTT. As protein: CASSADRAGNTEAFF.

J is TRBJ2-7 and V is TRBV18, with D possibly being TRBD1 (6 bases). Germline V lookup: CDR1 KGHSH, CDR2 LQKENI. There are 13 residues in the CDR3. Trimming took 1 base from V and 6 from J, leaving 10 bases between them. CDR3 DNA: TGTGCCAGCTCACCACAGACAGGACTCGAGCAGTACGTC. This encodes CASSPQTGLEQYV.

This clone turned up a few times. This chain links TRBV30 with TRBJ2-5; either TRBD1 or TRBD2 may supply D (6 bases each). This CDR3 spans 15 amino acids. Germline values: CDR1 GTSNPN, CDR2 SVGIG (reference sequence). Deletions cut 0 bases from V and 2 bases from J, with 13 bases between. CDR3 sequence: CAWSVTGRRQETQYF. CDR3 coding DNA: TGTGCCTGGAGTGTAACAGGGAGGCGGCAAGAGACCCAGTACTTC.

V and J are TRBV7-2 and TRBJ2-2, with D possibly TRBD1 on 6 matching bases. Trimming took 6 bases from V and 6 from J, leaving 14 bases between them. CDR3 length: 14 residues. Germline CDR1 reads SGHTA; CDR2 reads FQGNSA. CDR3 sequence: CASSSTTGSGELFF. As DNA, the CDR3 is TGTGCCAGCAGTTCCACTACAGGGTCCGGGGAGCTGTTTTTT.